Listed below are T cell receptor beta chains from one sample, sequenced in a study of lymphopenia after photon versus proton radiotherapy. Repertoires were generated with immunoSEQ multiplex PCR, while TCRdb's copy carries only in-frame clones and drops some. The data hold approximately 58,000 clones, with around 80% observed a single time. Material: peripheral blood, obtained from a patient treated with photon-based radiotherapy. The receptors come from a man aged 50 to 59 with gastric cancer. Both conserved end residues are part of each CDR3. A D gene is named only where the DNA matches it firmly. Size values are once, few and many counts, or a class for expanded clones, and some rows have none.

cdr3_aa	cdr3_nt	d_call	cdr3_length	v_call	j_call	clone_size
CASTEVPLYEQYF	TGTGCCAGCACGGAGGTCCCCCTCTACGAGCAGTACTTC	.	13	TRBV28	TRBJ2-7	.
CASSLIAGGKYF	TGTGCCAGCAGCTTAATAGCGGGAGGAAAGTACTTC	TRBD2	12	TRBV7-8	TRBJ2-5	.
CASVGNVAYGYTF	TGTGCCTCCGTAGGCAACGTAGCCTATGGCTACACCTTC	.	13	TRBV6-6	TRBJ1-2	.
CASSVAGGPITGELFF	TGTGCCAGCAGCGTAGCGGGAGGGCCCATCACCGGGGAGCTGTTTTTT	TRBD2	16	TRBV7-3	TRBJ2-2	.
CASSTGGQAYEQYF	TGTGCCAGTAGTACCGGTGGACAGGCCTACGAGCAGTACTTC	TRBD1	14	TRBV19	TRBJ2-7	.
CASRLGTVSSGNTIYF	TGTGCCAGCAGGCTTGGGACGGTGAGCTCTGGAAACACCATATATTTT	.	16	TRBV28	TRBJ1-3	.
CAWSVSPATEAFF	TGTGCCTGGAGTGTTTCCCCAGCGACTGAAGCTTTCTTT	.	13	TRBV30	TRBJ1-1	.
CASSIIGGPKVGQFF	TGTGCCAGTAGTATAATCGGAGGGCCTAAAGTAGGGCAGTTCTTC	.	15	TRBV19	TRBJ2-1	.
CASSRDGQGADEQYF	TGTGCCAGCAGCCGGGACGGACAGGGGGCCGACGAGCAGTACTTC	TRBD1	15	TRBV4-2	TRBJ2-7	.
CASSYSPGAGDEQFF	TGTGCCAGCAGTTACTCGCCGGGAGCGGGTGATGAGCAGTTCTTC	.	15	TRBV6-6	TRBJ2-1	.
CASSYSGGRTDTQYF	TGTGCCAGCAGTTACTCGGGGGGGAGGACAGATACGCAGTATTTT	TRBD2	15	TRBV6-5	TRBJ2-3	.
CASSSRGTDTQYF	TGTGCCAGCAGCTCTCGAGGTACAGATACGCAGTATTTT	.	13	TRBV5-5	TRBJ2-3	once
CAWTSTKNQETQYF	TGTGCCTGGACGTCAACAAAAAACCAAGAGACCCAGTACTTC	.	14	TRBV30	TRBJ2-5	.
CASSTGQTSYNEQFF	TGTGCCAGCAGCACCGGACAGACATCATACAATGAGCAGTTCTTC	.	15	TRBV7-9	TRBJ2-1	.
CASSGEYSNQPQHF	TGTGCCAGTAGTGGTGAATATAGCAATCAGCCCCAGCATTTT	.	14	TRBV19	TRBJ1-5	few
CASSEDPTRANTGELFF	TGTGCCAGCAGCGAAGACCCGACTAGGGCGAACACCGGGGAGCTGTTTTTT	.	17	TRBV7-3	TRBJ2-2	.
CASSDSPYTDTQYF	TGTGCCAGCAGTGACTCCCCGTACACAGATACGCAGTATTTT	.	14	TRBV6-4	TRBJ2-3	.
CATSRDREGTYNEQFF	TGTGCCACCAGCAGAGATCGAGAGGGGACCTACAATGAGCAGTTCTTC	.	16	TRBV15	TRBJ2-1	few
CASSRTGAYEQYF	TGTGCCAGCAGCCGGACAGGGGCCTACGAGCAGTACTTC	TRBD1	13	TRBV11-1	TRBJ2-7	.
CASSLMGRGAGDTQYF	TGTGCCAGCAGCTTAATGGGCAGGGGCGCCGGAGATACGCAGTATTTT	.	16	TRBV7-9	TRBJ2-3	.
CASSPLAGASYNEQFF	TGTGCCAGCAGCCCACTAGCGGGAGCATCCTACAATGAGCAGTTCTTC	TRBD2	16	TRBV5-5	TRBJ2-1	once
CASSRLAGANEQFF	TGTGCCAGCTCGAGACTAGCGGGAGCCAATGAGCAGTTCTTC	TRBD2	14	TRBV6-1	TRBJ2-1	.
CASTETSGVSGANVLTF	TGTGCCAGCACCGAAACTAGCGGGGTGTCTGGGGCCAACGTCCTGACTTTC	TRBD2	17	TRBV5-8	TRBJ2-6	.
CSVDYGGTDTQYF	TGCAGCGTTGATTATGGCGGCACAGATACGCAGTATTTT	.	13	TRBV29-1	TRBJ2-3	.
CAWSVGHGITNEKLFF	TGTGCCTGGAGTGTGGGACACGGAATTACTAATGAAAAACTGTTTTTT	.	16	TRBV30	TRBJ1-4	.
CASSYSAVNTEAFF	TGTGCCAGCAGTTACTCAGCAGTGAACACTGAAGCTTTCTTT	.	14	TRBV6-5	TRBJ1-1	.
CASSPPHRPPYEQYF	TGTGCCAGCAGCCCCCCCCACAGGCCCCCCTACGAGCAGTACTTC	.	15	TRBV14	TRBJ2-7	few
CASSGYSGVPYEQYF	TGTGCCAGCAGTGGGTATAGCGGGGTCCCCTACGAGCAGTACTTC	TRBD2	15	TRBV2	TRBJ2-7	few
CASSQEISGRGTGELFF	TGCGCCAGCAGCCAAGAGATAAGCGGGAGGGGCACCGGGGAGCTGTTTTTT	TRBD2	17	TRBV4-3	TRBJ2-2	.
CASSPGQNYEQYF	TGCGCCAGCAGCCCGGGACAAAACTACGAGCAGTACTTC	.	13	TRBV5-5	TRBJ2-7	.
CASSLEGGRAYEQYF	TGCGCCAGCAGCTTGGAGGGCGGGAGGGCCTACGAGCAGTACTTC	TRBD2	15	TRBV5-1	TRBJ2-7	.
CASSFLNTEAFF	TGTGCCAGCAGCTTCCTAAACACTGAAGCTTTCTTT	.	12	TRBV7-2	TRBJ1-1	.
CASSQVTGVEQYF	TGCGCCAGCAGCCAAGTAACGGGGGTCGAGCAGTACTTC	.	13	TRBV4-1	TRBJ2-7	.
CASQQGSRYGYTF	TGTGCCAGCCAGCAGGGGTCGCGCTATGGCTACACCTTC	.	13	TRBV19	TRBJ1-2	.
CASNAPGQGAEKLFF	TGTGCCAGCAATGCCCCTGGACAGGGGGCTGAAAAACTGTTTTTT	TRBD1	15	TRBV25-1	TRBJ1-4	.
CASSPGTGGIYGYTF	TGTGCCAGCAGTCCGGGGACAGGGGGAATCTATGGCTACACCTTC	TRBD1	15	TRBV27	TRBJ1-2	.
CASSPPGQETQYF	TGTGCCAGCTCACCGCCAGGACAAGAGACCCAGTACTTC	.	13	TRBV18	TRBJ2-5	.
CASSRGIIEKLFF	TGTGCCAGCAGCCGAGGTATCATTGAAAAACTGTTTTTT	.	13	TRBV7-8	TRBJ1-4	.
CASTRDRLSGANVLTF	TGTGCCAGCACTCGGGACAGGCTCTCTGGGGCCAACGTCCTGACTTTC	TRBD1	16	TRBV2	TRBJ2-6	.
CASSFNDRYTDTQYF	TGTGCCAGCAGTTTCAACGACAGATACACAGATACGCAGTATTTT	.	15	TRBV28	TRBJ2-3	.
CASSLGLAGGHPLPDTQYF	TGTGCCAGCAGCCTCGGACTAGCGGGAGGGCACCCTCTCCCAGATACGCAGTATTTT	TRBD2	19	TRBV7-7	TRBJ2-3	.
CASSQLRVSAGGSTDTQYF	TGTGCCAGCAGCCAACTAAGGGTTTCCGCGGGAGGTAGCACAGATACGCAGTATTTT	TRBD2	19	TRBV4-2	TRBJ2-3	.
CASGPGGSYEQYF	TGTGCAAGCGGTCCCGGGGGCTCTTACGAGCAGTACTTC	.	13	TRBV14	TRBJ2-7	.
CASSAVGVSYEQYF	TGTGCCAGCAGTGCGGTAGGGGTTTCCTACGAGCAGTACTTC	.	14	TRBV2	TRBJ2-7	.
CASSPPGITEAFF	TGTGCCAGCTCACCACCGGGGATCACTGAAGCTTTCTTT	.	13	TRBV18	TRBJ1-1	.
CASGRTRGITGNTIYF	TGTGCTAGTGGCCGCACCAGGGGGATTACTGGAAACACCATATATTTT	TRBD1	16	TRBV12-5	TRBJ1-3	.